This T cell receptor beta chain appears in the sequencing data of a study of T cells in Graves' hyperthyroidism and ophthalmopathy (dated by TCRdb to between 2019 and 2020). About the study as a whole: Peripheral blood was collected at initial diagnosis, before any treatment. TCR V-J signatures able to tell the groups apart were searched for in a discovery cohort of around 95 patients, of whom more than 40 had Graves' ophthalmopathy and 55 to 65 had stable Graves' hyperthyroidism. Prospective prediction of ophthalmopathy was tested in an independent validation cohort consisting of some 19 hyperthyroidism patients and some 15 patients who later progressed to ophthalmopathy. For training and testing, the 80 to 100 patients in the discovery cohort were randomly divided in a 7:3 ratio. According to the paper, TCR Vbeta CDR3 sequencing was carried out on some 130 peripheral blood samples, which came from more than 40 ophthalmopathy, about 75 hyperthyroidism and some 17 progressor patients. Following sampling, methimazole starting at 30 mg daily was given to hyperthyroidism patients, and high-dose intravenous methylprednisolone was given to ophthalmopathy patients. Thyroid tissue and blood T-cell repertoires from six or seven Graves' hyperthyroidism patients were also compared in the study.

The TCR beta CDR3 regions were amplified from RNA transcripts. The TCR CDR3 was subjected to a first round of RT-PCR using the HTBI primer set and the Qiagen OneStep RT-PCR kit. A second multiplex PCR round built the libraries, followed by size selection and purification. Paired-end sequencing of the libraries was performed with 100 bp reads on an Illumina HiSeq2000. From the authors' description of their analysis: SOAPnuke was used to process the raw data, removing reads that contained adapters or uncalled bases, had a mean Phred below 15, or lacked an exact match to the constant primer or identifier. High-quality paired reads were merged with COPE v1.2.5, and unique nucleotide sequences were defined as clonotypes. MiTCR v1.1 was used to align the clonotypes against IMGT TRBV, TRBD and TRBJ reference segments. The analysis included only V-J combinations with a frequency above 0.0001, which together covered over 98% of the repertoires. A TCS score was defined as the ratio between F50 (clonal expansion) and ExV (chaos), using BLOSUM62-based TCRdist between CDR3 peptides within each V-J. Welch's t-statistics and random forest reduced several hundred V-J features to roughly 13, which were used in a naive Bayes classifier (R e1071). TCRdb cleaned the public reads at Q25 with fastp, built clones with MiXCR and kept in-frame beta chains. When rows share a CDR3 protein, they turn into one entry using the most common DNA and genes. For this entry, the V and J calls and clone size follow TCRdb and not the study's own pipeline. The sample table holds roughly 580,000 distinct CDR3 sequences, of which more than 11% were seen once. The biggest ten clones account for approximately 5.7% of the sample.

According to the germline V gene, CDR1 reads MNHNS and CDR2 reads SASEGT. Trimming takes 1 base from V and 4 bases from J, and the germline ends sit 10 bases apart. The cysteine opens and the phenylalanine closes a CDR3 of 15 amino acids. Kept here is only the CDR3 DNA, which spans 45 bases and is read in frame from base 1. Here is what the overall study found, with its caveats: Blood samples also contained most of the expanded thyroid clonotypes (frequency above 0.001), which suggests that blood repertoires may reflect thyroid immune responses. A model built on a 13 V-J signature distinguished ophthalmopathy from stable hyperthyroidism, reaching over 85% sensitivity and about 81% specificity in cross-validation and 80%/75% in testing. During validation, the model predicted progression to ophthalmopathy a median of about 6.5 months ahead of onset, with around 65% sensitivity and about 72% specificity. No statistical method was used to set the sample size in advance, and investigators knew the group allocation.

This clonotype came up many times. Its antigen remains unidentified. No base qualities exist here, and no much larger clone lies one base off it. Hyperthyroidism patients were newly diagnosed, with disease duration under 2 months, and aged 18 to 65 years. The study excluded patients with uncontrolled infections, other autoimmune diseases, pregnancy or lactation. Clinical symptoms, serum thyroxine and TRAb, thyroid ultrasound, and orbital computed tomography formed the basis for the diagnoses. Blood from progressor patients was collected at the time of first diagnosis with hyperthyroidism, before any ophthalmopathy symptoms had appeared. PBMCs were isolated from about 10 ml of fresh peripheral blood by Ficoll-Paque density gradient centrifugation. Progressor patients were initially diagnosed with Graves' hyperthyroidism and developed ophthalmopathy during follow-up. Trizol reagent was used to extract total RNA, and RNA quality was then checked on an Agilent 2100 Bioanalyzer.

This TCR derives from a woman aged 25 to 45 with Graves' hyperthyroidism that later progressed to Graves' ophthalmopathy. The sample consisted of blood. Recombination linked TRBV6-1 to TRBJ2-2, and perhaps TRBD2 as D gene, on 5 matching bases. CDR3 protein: CASSEDERVTGELFF. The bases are TGTGCCAGCAGTGAAGATGAGAGGGTCACCGGGGAGCTGTTTTTT.